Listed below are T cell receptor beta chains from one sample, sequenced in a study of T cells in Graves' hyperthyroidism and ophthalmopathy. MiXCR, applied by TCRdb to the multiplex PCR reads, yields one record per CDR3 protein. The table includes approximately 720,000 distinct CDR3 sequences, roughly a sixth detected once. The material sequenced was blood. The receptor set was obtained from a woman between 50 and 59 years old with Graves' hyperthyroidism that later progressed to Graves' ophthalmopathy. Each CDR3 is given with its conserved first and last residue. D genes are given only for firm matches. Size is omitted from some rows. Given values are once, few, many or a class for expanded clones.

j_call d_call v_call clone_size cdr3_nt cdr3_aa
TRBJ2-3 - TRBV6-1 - TGTGCCAGCAGTGGCGGGACAGCTAGCACAGATACGCAGTATTTT CASSGGTASTDTQYF
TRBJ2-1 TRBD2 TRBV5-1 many TGCGCCAGCAGCTCAAGCGGGGGGGCGGATGAGCAGTTCTTC CASSSSGGADEQFF
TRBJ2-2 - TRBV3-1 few TGTGCCAGCAGCCAACTCCAGGACAGTGAGAACACCGGGGAGCTGTTTTTT CASSQLQDSENTGELFF
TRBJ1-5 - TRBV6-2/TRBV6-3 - TGTGCCAGCAGTCAGGGGATTATTCAGCCCCAGCATTTT CASSQGIIQPQHF
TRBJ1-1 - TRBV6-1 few TGTGCCAGCAGCCTCATTGAGGGGAACACTGAAGCTTTCTTT CASSLIEGNTEAFF
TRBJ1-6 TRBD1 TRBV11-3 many TGTGCCAGCAGCCCAGGGGGTATCAATTCACCCCTCCACTTT CASSPGGINSPLHF
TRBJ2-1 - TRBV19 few TGTGCCAGTAGTAGTCTCCAGGACAATGAGCAGTTCTTC CASSSLQDNEQFF
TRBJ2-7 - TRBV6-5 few TGTGCCAGCAGTTACTCGTCGGTACCCTACGAGCAGTACTTC CASSYSSVPYEQYF
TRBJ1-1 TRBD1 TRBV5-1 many TGCGCCAGCAGCTTGGGAGGGACAGAGGCTAGCACTGAAGCTTTCTTT CASSLGGTEASTEAFF
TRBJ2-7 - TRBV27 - TGTGCCAGCGGTACAGGGATCAACGAGCAGTACTTC CASGTGINEQYF
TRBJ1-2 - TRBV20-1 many TGCAGTGCTAGAGCTCAGGCCGGGACCGACACTACTAACTATGGCTACACCTTC CSARAQAGTDTTNYGYTF
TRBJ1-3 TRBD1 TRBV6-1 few TGTGCCAGCAGCCCGACAGGGGCTCACTCTGGAAACACCATATATTTT CASSPTGAHSGNTIYF
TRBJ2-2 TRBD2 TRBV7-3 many TGTGCCAGCGGGGGGGAGGACACCGGGGAGCTGTTTTTT CASGGEDTGELFF
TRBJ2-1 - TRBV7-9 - TGTGCCAGCAGCCCGCGATTGGACAGTGAGCAGTTCTTC CASSPRLDSEQFF
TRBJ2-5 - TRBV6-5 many TGTGCCAGCAGTTACTCCCGGGCCGGGTTGGAGACCCAGTACTTC CASSYSRAGLETQYF
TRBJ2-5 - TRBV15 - TGTGCCACCAGCGCAAGGGGGGGCTCATGGGAGACCCAGTACTTC CATSARGGSWETQYF
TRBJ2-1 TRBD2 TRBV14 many TGTGCCAGCAGCCAAACTAGCGGGGGGGACAATGAGCAGTTCTTC CASSQTSGGDNEQFF
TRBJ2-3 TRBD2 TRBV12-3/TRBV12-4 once TGTGCCAGCAGTTTGGGGCTAGCGGGAGGCCCGTGGGTGACAGATACGCAGTATTTT CASSLGLAGGPWVTDTQYF
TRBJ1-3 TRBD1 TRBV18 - TGTGCCAGCTCACCGAGGACAGGAACTCATACTGGAAACACCATATATTTT CASSPRTGTHTGNTIYF
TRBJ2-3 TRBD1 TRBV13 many TGTGCCAGCAGCTCGGACAGGGATAGCACAGATACGCAGTATTTT CASSSDRDSTDTQYF
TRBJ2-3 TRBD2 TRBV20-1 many TGCAGTGCTCATAGCGGGGGGGCTAGTTCAGATACGCAGTATTTT CSAHSGGASSDTQYF
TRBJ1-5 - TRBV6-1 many TGTGCCAGCAGCCCCAATCAGCCCCAGCATTTT CASSPNQPQHF
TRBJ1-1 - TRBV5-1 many TGCGCCAGCAGCTTGGACGGAGGGAGTACTGAAGCTTTCTTT CASSLDGGSTEAFF
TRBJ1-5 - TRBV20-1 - TGCAGTGCTAGCGGTGTTGTTACTCAGCCCCAGCATTTT CSASGVVTQPQHF
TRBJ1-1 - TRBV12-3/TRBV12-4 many TGTGCCAGCTCCCCGGGGGGGGGCTGGACTGAAGCTTTCTTT CASSPGGGWTEAFF
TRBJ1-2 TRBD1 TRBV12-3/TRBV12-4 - TGTGCCAGCAGTTTAGCGAGGAGGGGACAGCTTAACCTCTATGGCTACACCTTC CASSLARRGQLNLYGYTF
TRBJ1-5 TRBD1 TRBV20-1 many TGCAGTGCTAGGGGACGGACAGGGGCTTGGGATAGCAATCAGCCCCAGCATTTT CSARGRTGAWDSNQPQHF
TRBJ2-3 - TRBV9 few TGTGCCAGCAGCGTAGCTCAGAACCTCCGGGATGATACGCAGTATTTT CASSVAQNLRDDTQYF
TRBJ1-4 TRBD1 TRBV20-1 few TGCAGTGCTAGAGCGGTCACCGGGCTGGTAGGGACAGGGAGAGAAAAACTGTTTTTT CSARAVTGLVGTGREKLFF
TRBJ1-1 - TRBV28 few TGTGCCAGCAGCTATCTCACAATGAACACTGAAGCTTTCTTT CASSYLTMNTEAFF
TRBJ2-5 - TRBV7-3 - TGTGCCAGCAGCTTAGGGGAATGGACTCAATACTTC CASSLGEWTQYF
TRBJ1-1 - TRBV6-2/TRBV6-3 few TGTGCCAGCAGTTACTCGAGGGTGCGTGAAGCTTTCTTT CASSYSRVREAFF
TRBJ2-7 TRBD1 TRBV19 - TGTGCCAGTAGTAAGGACAGGCAAATGTACGAGCAGTACTTC CASSKDRQMYEQYF
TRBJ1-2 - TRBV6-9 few TGTGCCAGCAGTTATGATGGTTCAGCTGACTATGGCTACACCTTC CASSYDGSADYGYTF
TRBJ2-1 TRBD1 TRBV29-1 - TGCAGCGGTCACCACAGGGGACCCTACAATGAGCAGTTCTTC CSGHHRGPYNEQFF
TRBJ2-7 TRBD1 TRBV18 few TGTGCCAGCTCACCACCGGGACAGGTACTCGGGCAGTACTTC CASSPPGQVLGQYF
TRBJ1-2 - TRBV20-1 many TGCAGTGCTAGTACCCGTGTTGGCTACACCTTC CSASTRVGYTF
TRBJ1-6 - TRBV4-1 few TGCGCCAGCAGCCATATCGGGACCACGGGGCAGGCTTCACCCCTCCACTTT CASSHIGTTGQASPLHF
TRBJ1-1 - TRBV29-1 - TGCAGCGTGGCCCGGGGACGCATGAACACTGAAGCTTTCTTT CSVARGRMNTEAFF
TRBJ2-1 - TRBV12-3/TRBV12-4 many TGTGCCAGCAGTTTCCCGCCTTCCTACAATGAGCAGTTCTTC CASSFPPSYNEQFF